The clone carrying this TCR beta chain was seen repeatedly, ten times or more. A J-beta primer mix and a sample-barcoded 5' primer were used in a second PCR of roughly 7 to 12 cycles. Each of the cDNA molecules was tagged by a template-switch adaptor with 12 random nucleotides. Each CDR3 protein gets one entry after TCRdb re-called the 5' RACE reads with MiXCR. The sample has around 1,700,000 distinct CDR3 sequences, under 30% seen once; the top ten hold less than 9.5%. The sample originates from a study of blood T cells in healthy people across ages. The ends were cut back, 3 bases at V and 6 bases at J, with 21 bases in the middle. This CDR3 is 16 amino acids long. Germline V gene lookup returns CDR1 SEHNR and CDR2 FQNEAQ (reference sequence).

This clonotype originated in a woman aged 25 to 39 in good health. This rearrangement joins TRBV7-9 to TRBJ2-7; a weak D match, TRBD2 (5 bases). Sequencing used blood. CDR3: CASSFWSGKSVGEQYF. Here the CDR3 DNA reads TGTGCCAGCAGCTTTTGGTCCGGGAAAAGTGTAGGCGAGCAGTACTTC.